This TCR beta chain was profiled in a study of T-cell reconstitution after alpha-beta-depleted transplantation in children. Preparing the TCRbeta library involved the use of unique molecular identifiers. TCRdb independently ran MiXCR on the PCR reads; one entry per CDR3 protein. There are 600,000 to 700,000 distinct CDR3 sequences in the sample; roughly 14% occur only once, and 0.79% lies in the top ten. As for this clonotype: The antigen is undetermined.

Study results and limitations: Surviving recipient T cells and thymic progenitors produced the high day-60 TCRbeta diversity seen in some patients. Newly produced T cells mostly provided counts and TCRbeta diversity after one year, as hyperexpanded clones declined. Several hundred rapidly expanded clones from non-depleted graft cells reportedly supplied alpha-beta T cells about two months post-transplant.

Germline CDR1 and CDR2: SGHRS and YFSETQ. V lost 0 bases to trimming and J lost 7 bases; unmatched junction nucleotides: 4. This CDR3 has 14 amino acids. The V call is TRBV5-1, the J call TRBJ1-1, with TRBD1 matching 9 bases. The sample consisted of PBMCs, taken before TCRalphabeta/CD19-depleted stem cell transplant. This TCR was sampled from a girl between 2 and 10 years old with congenital amegakaryocytic thrombocytopenia, due to receive a stem cell transplant. CDR3 region: CASSLAYRGREAFF. In nucleotides, the CDR3 is TGCGCCAGCAGCTTGGCATACAGGGGGCGTGAAGCTTTCTTT.